This is a list of T cell receptor beta chains from one sample in a study of shared clonotypes between healthy human individuals. Measured with immunoSEQ multiplex PCR; TCRdb has only the in-frame clones, and not every one. Of 190,000 or so clones listed, around 63% are singletons. Input material: memory CD4+ T cells sorted from blood. These receptor sequences come from a man younger than 40 in good health. CDR3s include the opening cysteine and the closing phenylalanine or tryptophan. A D gene is named only where the DNA matches it firmly. Some rows mark clone size as missing; the rest say once, few, many or name a class of expanded clone.

J | D | V | size | length | CDR3 | DNA
TRBJ2-5 | . | TRBV10-3 | . | 14 | CAISESAASRAQYF | TGTGCCATCAGTGAGTCGGCAGCTAGCAGGGCCCAGTACTTC
TRBJ2-1 | . | TRBV11-3 | . | 15 | CASSPGQRGGNEQFF | TGTGCCAGCAGCCCGGGACAACGAGGTGGCAATGAGCAGTTCTTC
TRBJ2-2 | TRBD1 | TRBV7-8 | few | 15 | CASSTGGLFSGELFF | TGTGCCAGCAGCACAGGGGGACTCTTCTCCGGGGAGCTGTTTTTT
TRBJ1-1 | TRBD1 | TRBV7-6 | . | 18 | CASSLVGGQGRLNTEAFF | TGTGCCAGCAGCTTAGTCGGGGGACAGGGTCGTCTGAACACTGAAGCTTTCTTT
TRBJ1-1 | . | TRBV7-9 | . | 13 | CASSPWGGTEAFF | TGTGCCAGCAGCCCATGGGGCGGCACTGAAGCTTTCTTT
TRBJ2-3 | TRBD2 | TRBV4-3 | . | 17 | CASSQFEAGGHTDTQYF | TGCGCCAGCAGCCAATTTGAAGCGGGAGGCCACACAGATACGCAGTATTTT
TRBJ2-7 | . | TRBV29-1 | . | 12 | CSVPDRNYEQYF | TGCAGCGTTCCGGACAGAAACTACGAGCAGTACTTC
TRBJ2-7 | . | TRBV10-3 | . | 14 | CAITVGGSIYEQYF | TGTGCCATCACGGTTGGTGGGAGTATTTACGAGCAGTACTTC
TRBJ2-1 | . | TRBV10-3 | . | 11 | CAISEGGSEFF | TGTGCCATCAGTGAGGGGGGGAGTGAGTTCTTC
TRBJ2-2 | . | TRBV28 | . | 13 | CASSSSVTGELFF | .
TRBJ2-2 | TRBD1 | TRBV27 | . | 16 | CASREDRGWGTGELFF | TGTGCCAGCAGAGAAGACAGGGGCTGGGGCACCGGGGAGCTGTTTTTT
TRBJ2-5 | . | TRBV19 | . | 17 | CASSITPGRAIQETQYF | TGTGCCAGTAGTATAACTCCCGGACGGGCAATCCAAGAGACCCAGTACTTC
TRBJ2-1 | TRBD2 | TRBV18 | once | 17 | CASSPIAGTTMYNEQFF | TGTGCCAGCTCACCCATAGCGGGAACCACCATGTACAATGAGCAGTTCTTC
TRBJ2-3 | TRBD1 | TRBV2 | once | 14 | CASRKTGVFDTQYF | TGTGCCAGCCGAAAGACAGGGGTATTCGATACGCAGTATTTT